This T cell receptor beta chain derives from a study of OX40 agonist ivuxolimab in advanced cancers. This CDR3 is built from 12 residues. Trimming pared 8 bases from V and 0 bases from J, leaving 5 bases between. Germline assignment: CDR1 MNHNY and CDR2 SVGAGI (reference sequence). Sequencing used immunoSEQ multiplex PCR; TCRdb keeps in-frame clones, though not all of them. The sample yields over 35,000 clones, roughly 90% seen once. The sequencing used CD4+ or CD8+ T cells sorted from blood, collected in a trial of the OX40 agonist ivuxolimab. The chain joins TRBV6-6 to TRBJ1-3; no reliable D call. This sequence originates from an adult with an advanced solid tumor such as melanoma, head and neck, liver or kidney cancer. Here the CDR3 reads CASDGSGNTIYF. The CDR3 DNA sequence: TGTGCCAGCGACGGCTCTGGAAACACCATATATTTT.